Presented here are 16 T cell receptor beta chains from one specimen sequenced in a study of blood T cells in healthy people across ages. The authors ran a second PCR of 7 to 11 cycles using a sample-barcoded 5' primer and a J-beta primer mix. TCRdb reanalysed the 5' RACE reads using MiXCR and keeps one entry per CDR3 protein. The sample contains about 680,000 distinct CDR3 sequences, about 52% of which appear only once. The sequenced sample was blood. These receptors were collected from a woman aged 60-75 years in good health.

The CDR3 reads CASSYWDDTGELFF. The CDR3 DNA follows: TGTGCCAGCAGTTACTGGGATGACACCGGGGAGCTGTTTTTT. The V call is TRBV6-2 or TRBV6-3, the J call TRBJ2-2; D call uncertain. The germline V and J ends were trimmed by 1 base and 3 bases, with 6 bases remaining between them. The CDR3 contains 14 residues. The germline CDR1 and CDR2 sequences are MNHEY and SVGEGT.

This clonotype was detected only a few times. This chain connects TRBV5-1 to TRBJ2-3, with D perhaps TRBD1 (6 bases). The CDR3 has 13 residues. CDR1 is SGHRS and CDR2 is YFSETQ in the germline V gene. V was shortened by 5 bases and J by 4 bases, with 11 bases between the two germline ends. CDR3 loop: CASRTEGADTQYF. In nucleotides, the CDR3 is TGCGCCAGCAGAACAGAGGGGGCAGATACGCAGTATTTT.

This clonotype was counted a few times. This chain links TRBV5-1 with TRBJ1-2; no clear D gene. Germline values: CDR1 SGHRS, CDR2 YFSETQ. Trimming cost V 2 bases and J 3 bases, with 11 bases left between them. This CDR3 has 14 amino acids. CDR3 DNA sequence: TGCGCCAGCAGCTTTGTCGGAACAGACTATGGCTACACCTTC. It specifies CASSFVGTDYGYTF.

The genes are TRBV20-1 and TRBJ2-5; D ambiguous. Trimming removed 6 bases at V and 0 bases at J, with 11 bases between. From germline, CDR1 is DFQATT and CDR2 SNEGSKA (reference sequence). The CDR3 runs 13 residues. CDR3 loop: CSAEGTDQETQYF. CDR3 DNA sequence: TGCAGTGCGGAAGGAACAGACCAAGAGACCCAGTACTTC.

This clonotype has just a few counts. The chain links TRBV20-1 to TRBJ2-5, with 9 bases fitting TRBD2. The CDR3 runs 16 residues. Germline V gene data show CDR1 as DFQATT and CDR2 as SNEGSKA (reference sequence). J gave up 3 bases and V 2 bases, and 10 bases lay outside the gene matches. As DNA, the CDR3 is TGCAGTGCTAGACGCTTGGGGCGGGAGGGCAAAGAGACCCAGTACTTC. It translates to CSARRLGREGKETQYF.

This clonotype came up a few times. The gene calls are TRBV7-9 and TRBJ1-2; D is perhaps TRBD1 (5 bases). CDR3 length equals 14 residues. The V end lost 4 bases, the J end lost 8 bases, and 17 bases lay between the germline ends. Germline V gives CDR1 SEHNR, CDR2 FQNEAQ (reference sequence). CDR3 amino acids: CASSSTSGDWGYTF. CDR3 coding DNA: TGTGCCAGCAGCTCAACTTCGGGGGATTGGGGCTACACCTTC.

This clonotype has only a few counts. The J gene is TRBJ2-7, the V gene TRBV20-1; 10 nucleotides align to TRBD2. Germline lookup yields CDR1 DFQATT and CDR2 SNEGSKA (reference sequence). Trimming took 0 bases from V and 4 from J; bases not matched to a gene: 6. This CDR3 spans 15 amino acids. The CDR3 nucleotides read TGCAGTGCTAGAGATCTACTAGCGGGACCTTACGAGCAGTACTTC. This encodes CSARDLLAGPYEQYF.

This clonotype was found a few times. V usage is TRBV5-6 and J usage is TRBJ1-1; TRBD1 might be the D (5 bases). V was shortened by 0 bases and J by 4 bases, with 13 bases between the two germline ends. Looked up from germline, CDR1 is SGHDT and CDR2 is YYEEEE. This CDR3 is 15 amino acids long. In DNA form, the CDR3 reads TGTGCCAGCAGCTTGGGGGGGGTCGCGACCACTGAAGCTTTCTTT. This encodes CASSLGGVATTEAFF.

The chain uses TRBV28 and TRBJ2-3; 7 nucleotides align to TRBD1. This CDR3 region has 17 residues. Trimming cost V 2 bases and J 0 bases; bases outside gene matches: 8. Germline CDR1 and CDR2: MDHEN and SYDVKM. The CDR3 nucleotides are TGTGCCAGCAGTTTACCCCCGACAGGGATTAGCACAGATACGCAGTATTTT. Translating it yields CASSLPPTGISTDTQYF.

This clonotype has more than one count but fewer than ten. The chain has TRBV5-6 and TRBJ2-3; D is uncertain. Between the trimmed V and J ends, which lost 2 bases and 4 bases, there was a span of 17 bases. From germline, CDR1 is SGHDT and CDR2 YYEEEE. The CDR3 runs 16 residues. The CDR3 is CASSFSFLGASDTQYF. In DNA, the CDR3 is TGTGCCAGCAGCTTTTCGTTCCTGGGCGCCTCAGATACGCAGTATTTT.

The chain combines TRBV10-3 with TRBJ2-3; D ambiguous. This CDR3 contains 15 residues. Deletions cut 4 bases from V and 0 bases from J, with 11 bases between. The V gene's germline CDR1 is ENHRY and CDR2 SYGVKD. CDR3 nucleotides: TGTGCCATCAGTGGGGCGACGGATAGCACAGATACGCAGTATTTT. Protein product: CAISGATDSTDTQYF.

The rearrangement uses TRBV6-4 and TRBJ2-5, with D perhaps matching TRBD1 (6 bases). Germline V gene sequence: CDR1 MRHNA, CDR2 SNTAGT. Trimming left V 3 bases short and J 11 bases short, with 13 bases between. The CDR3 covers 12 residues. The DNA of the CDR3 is TGTGCCAGCAGTGAGAGGGGACATGAGCAGTACTTC. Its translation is CASSERGHEQYF.

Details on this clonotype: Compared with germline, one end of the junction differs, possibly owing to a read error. Written as DNA, the CDR3 is TGCGCCAGCAGCCAAGGAATCGACCGTTCGAACACTGAATCTTTCTTT. Its translation is CASSQGIDRSNTESFF. This rearrangement joins TRBV4-3 to TRBJ1-1, with D uncertain. The germline V gene encodes CDR1 LGHNA and CDR2 YSLEER. The CDR3 runs 16 residues.

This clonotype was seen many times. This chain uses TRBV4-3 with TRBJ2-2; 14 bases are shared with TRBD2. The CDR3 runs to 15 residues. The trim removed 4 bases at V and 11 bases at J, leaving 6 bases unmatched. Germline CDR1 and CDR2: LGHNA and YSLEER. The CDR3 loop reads CASSPETSGRVELFF. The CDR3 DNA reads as TGCGCCAGCAGCCCAGAGACTAGCGGGAGGGTAGAGCTGTTTTTT.

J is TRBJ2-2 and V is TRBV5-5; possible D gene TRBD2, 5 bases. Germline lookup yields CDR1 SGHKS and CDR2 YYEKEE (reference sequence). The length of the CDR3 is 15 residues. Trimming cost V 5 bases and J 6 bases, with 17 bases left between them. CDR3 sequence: CASSGSPSVSGELFF. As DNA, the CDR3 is TGTGCCAGCAGTGGGAGCCCGTCAGTATCCGGGGAGCTGTTTTTT. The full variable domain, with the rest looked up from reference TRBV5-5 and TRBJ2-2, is DAGVTQSPTHLIKTRGQQVTLRCSPISGHKSVSWYQQVLGQGPQFIFQYYEKEERGRGNFPDRFSARQFPNYSSELNVNALLLGDSALYLCASSGSPSVSGELFFGEGSRLTVL.

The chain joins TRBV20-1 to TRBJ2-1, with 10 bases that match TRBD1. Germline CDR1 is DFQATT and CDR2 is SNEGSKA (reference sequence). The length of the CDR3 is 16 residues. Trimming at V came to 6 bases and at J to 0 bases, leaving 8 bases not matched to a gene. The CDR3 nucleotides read TGCAGTGCAGAGACAGGGGGCTCTAGCTCCTACAATGAGCAGTTCTTC. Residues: CSAETGGSSSYNEQFF.